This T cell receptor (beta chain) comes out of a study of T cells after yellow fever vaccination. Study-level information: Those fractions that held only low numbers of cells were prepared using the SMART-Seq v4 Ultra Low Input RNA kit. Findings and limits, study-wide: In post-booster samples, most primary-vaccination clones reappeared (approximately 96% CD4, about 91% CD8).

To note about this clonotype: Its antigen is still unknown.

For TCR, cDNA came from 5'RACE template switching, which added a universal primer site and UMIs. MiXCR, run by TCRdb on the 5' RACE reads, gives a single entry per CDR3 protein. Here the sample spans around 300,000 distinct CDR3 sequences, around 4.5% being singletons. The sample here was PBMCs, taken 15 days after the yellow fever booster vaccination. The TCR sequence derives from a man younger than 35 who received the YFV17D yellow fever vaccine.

Here the CDR3 reads CASSPQTGTGNQPQHF. CDR3 coding DNA: TGTGCCAGCAGTCCCCAGACCGGGACAGGCAATCAGCCCCAGCATTTT. V gene TRBV12-3 or TRBV12-4 combines with J gene TRBJ1-5, with TRBD1 matching 7 bases. V shed 5 bases, J shed 2 bases, and the junction held 9 bases outside the gene matches. The CDR3 loop spans 16 amino acids.